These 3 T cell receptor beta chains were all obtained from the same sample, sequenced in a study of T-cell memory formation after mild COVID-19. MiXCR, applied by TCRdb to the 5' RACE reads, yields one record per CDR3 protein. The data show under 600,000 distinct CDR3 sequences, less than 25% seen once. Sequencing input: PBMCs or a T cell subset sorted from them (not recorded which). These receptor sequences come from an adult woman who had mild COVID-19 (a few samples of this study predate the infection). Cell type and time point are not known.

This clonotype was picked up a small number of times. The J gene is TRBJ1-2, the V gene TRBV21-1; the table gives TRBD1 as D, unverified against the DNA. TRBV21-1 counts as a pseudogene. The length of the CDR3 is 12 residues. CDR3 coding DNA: TGTGCCAGCGAGGCAGGGGACTATGGCTACACCTTC. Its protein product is CASEAGDYGYTF.

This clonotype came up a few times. The CDR3 protein is CASSGIGAQETQYF. The CDR3 DNA follows: TGTGCCAGCAGTGGGATCGGGGCCCAAGAGACCCAGTACTTC. The V and J genes are TRBV25-1 and TRBJ2-5; tentatively, D is TRBD1 or TRBD2 (5 bases each). Trimming left V 4 bases short and J 1 base short, with 10 bases between. The CDR3 runs to 14 residues. Germline V gene sequence: CDR1 MGHDK, CDR2 SYGVNS. The entire variable domain, with the rest obtained from reference TRBV25-1 and TRBJ2-5, is as follows: EADIYQTPRYLVIGTGKKITLECSQTMGHDKMYWYQQDPGMELHLIHYSYGVNSTEKGDLSSESTVSRIRTEHFPLTLESARPSHTSQYLCASSGIGAQETQYFGPGTRLLVL.

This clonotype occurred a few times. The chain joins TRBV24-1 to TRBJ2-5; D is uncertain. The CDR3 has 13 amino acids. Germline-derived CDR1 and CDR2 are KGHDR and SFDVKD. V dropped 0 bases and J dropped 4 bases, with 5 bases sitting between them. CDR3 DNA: TGTGCCACCAGTGATTTGACGGCAGAGACCCAGTACTTC. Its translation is CATSDLTAETQYF.